These 14 T cell receptor beta chains share one sample of origin, sequenced in a study of blood T cell repertoires in COVID-19. Sequencing was performed with immunoSEQ multiplex PCR; in TCRdb, only in-frame clones are kept and a portion is missing. This sample has around 300,000 clones, with roughly 89% found just once. The sequenced sample consisted of PBMCs or T cells enriched from blood (not recorded which). Source of these receptors: a woman in her 40s who had recovered from COVID-19.

V is TRBV28 and J is TRBJ1-4; D possibly corresponds to TRBD1 (5 bases). This CDR3 has 15 residues. Trimming shortened V by 5 bases and J by 4 bases, and 14 bases separated the two germline ends. Germline values: CDR1 MDHEN, CDR2 SYDVKM. In nucleotides, the CDR3 is TGTGCCAGCAGTCGCCAGGGCCCGATTAATGAAAAACTGTTTTTT. Translating gives CASSRQGPINEKLFF.

V and J are TRBV19 and TRBJ2-1; 7 positions agree with TRBD1. Germline values: CDR1 LNHDA, CDR2 SQIVND (reference sequence). Trimming removed 7 bases from V and 4 bases from J; junction bases left unmatched: 4. This CDR3 contains 13 residues. DNA of the CDR3: TGTGCCAGTACCCAGGGGGTTTACAATGAGCAGTTCTTC. It is translated as CASTQGVYNEQFF. Filled out from reference TRBV19 and TRBJ2-1, the complete variable domain reads DGGITQSPKYLFRKEGQNVTLSCEQNLNHDAMYWYRQDPGQGLRLIYYSQIVNDFQKGDIAEGYSVSREKKESFPLTVTSAQKNPTAFYLCASTQGVYNEQFFGPGTRLTVL.

A few counts support this clone. The chain uses TRBV7-2 and TRBJ2-2; D gene uncertain. This CDR3 region has 17 residues. CDR1 is SGHTA and CDR2 is FQGNSA in the germline V gene. V dropped 1 base and J dropped 4 bases, with 16 bases sitting between them. The CDR3 DNA reads TGTGCCAGCAGCTTAGGCGTCAGGCGACCTCCCACCGGGGAGCTGTTTTTT. Its protein product is CASSLGVRRPPTGELFF.

This clone was recorded a few times. The CDR3 loop reads CATSRDGGNTEAFF. The CDR3 DNA reads as TGTGCCACCAGCAGAGATGGCGGGAACACTGAAGCTTTCTTT. The chain uses TRBV15 and TRBJ1-1, with D unclear. Trimming pared 0 bases from V and 1 base from J, leaving 6 bases between. The CDR3 spans 14 residues. Germline V gene data show CDR1 as LNHNV and CDR2 as YYDKDF (reference sequence).

This clone has just one count. The chain recombines TRBV5-1 with TRBJ1-2; TRBD1 is a possible D gene (6 bases). The CDR3 contains 12 residues. V was cut by 4 bases and J by 8 bases, with 12 bases left in between. Germline CDR1 SGHRS, CDR2 YFSETQ. The CDR3 reads CASSNQGSGYTF. In DNA form, the CDR3 reads TGCGCCAGCAGCAACCAGGGGAGCGGCTACACCTTC. Combining the CDR3 with reference TRBV5-1 and TRBJ1-2 gives the whole variable domain KAGVTQTPRYLIKTRGQQVTLSCSPISGHRSVSWYQQTPGQGLQFLFEYFSETQRNKGNFPGRFSGRQFSNSRSEMNVSTLELGDSALYLCASSNQGSGYTFGSGTRLTVV.

The chain carries TRBV4-1 and TRBJ1-4; D gene unclear. V lost 1 base and J lost 0, with 3 bases in between. Per germline, CDR1 MGHRA and CDR2 YSYEKL. This CDR3 spans 14 amino acids. Here the CDR3 reads CASSQATTNEKLFF. CDR3 sequence (DNA): TGCGCCAGCAGCCAAGCTACAACTAATGAAAAACTGTTTTTT.

The chain combines TRBV6-5 with TRBJ2-1, with 11 bases aligning to TRBD1. Losses at the gene ends were 5 bases for V and 9 bases for J; bases not matched to a gene: 9. CDR3 length: 15 residues. CDR1 and CDR2 from the germline V gene are MNHEY and SVGAGI. As DNA, the CDR3 is TGTGCCAGCAGTCCCGGGACAGGGGGTCTTGGTGAGCAGTTCTTC. The encoded protein is CASSPGTGGLGEQFF.

The chain carries TRBV18 and TRBJ1-6; D is undetermined. Germline V gives CDR1 KGHSH, CDR2 LQKENI. V lost 2 bases to trimming and J lost 0 bases, with 5 bases between them. The CDR3 is 15 residues long. CDR3 amino acids: CASSPESSYNSPLHF. The CDR3 coding sequence is TGTGCCAGCTCACCAGAGAGCTCCTATAATTCACCCCTCCACTTT.

The chain has TRBV7-2 and TRBJ1-3; 7 bases line up with TRBD1. Losses at the gene ends were 3 bases for V and 5 bases for J; bases not matched to a gene: 7. Germline V gene lookup returns CDR1 SGHTA and CDR2 FQGNSA. The length of the CDR3 is 15 residues. The CDR3 protein is CASSFGGGARNTIYF. Here the CDR3 DNA reads TGTGCCAGCAGCTTCGGAGGGGGCGCACGAAACACCATATATTTT. Full variable domain (missing parts from reference TRBV7-2 and TRBJ1-3): GAGVSQSPSNKVTEKGKDVELRCDPISGHTALYWYRQSLGQGLEFLIYFQGNSAPDKSGLPSDRFSAERTGGSVSTLTIQRTQQEDSAVYLCASSFGGGARNTIYFGEGSWLTVV.

This clone was seen more than once but under ten times. The chain links TRBV28 to TRBJ1-1; the D gene is possibly TRBD1 (5 bases). From germline, CDR1 is MDHEN and CDR2 SYDVKM. The CDR3 covers 11 residues. The CDR3 bases are TGTACTATTGGGACTGTGGCTGAAGCTTTCTTT. Its translation: CTIGTVAEAFF.

The J gene is TRBJ1-3, the V gene TRBV2; 9 bases are shared with TRBD1. The V and J ends lost 7 bases and 4 bases, in that order; junction bases with no gene match: 11. Germline V gives CDR1 SNHLY, CDR2 FYNNEI. The length of the CDR3 is 16 residues. The CDR3 here is CASTSRGQGRGNTIYF. CDR3 bases: TGTGCCAGCACTTCTAGGGGACAGGGAAGAGGAAACACCATATATTTT.

V is TRBV2 and J is TRBJ2-5; 11 bases are a match to TRBD2. Trimming cost V 2 bases and J 5 bases; bases outside gene matches: 4. Germline V gives CDR1 SNHLY, CDR2 FYNNEI. The CDR3 is 15 residues long. The CDR3 here is CASSEMVAGGETQYF. The CDR3 DNA reads as TGTGCCAGCAGTGAAATGGTAGCGGGAGGGGAGACCCAGTACTTC.

The chain uses TRBV6-5 and TRBJ2-3, with TRBD2 matching over 12 bases. Germline V gives CDR1 MNHEY, CDR2 SVGAGI. The CDR3 sequence is 15 residues long. The junction had 5 bases not matched to a gene; V was cut back by 6 bases and J by 4 bases. CDR3 region: CASRRLAGDADTQYF. CDR3 nucleotides: TGTGCCAGCAGACGACTAGCGGGAGACGCAGATACGCAGTATTTT.

This clone showed up just once. The chain employs TRBV28 and TRBJ1-2, with 7 bases identical to TRBD1. V lost 5 bases, J lost 2 bases, and 2 bases stayed unmatched. Germline assignment: CDR1 MDHEN and CDR2 SYDVKM. This CDR3 spans 13 amino acids. The CDR3 sequence: CASSPRGNYGYTF. The DNA of the CDR3 is TGTGCCAGCAGTCCCAGGGGGAACTATGGCTACACCTTC.